This T cell receptor (beta chain) is drawn from a study of metastatic and nonmetastatic thyroid tumors. On the study more broadly: Repertoire data that came from the blood and tumor or nodule tissue of malignant and benign thyroid patients were compared.

In the original analysis: The study took CDR3 differences across clinicopathological groups and made a distant-metastasis classifier for papillary thyroid cancer from them. TCRdb reanalyzed the PCR reads with MiXCR. TCRdb's processing, not the authors', yielded these V and J calls. The sample holds about 49,000 clones, less than 5% seen once. This clone came up many times. As yet, its antigen is unknown. The entire patient cohort was treatment-naive prior to thyroid surgery. Findings and caveats of the study: Significantly higher TCR beta diversity was reportedly seen in malignant thyroid tumors than benign nodules, in blood and tumor.

Germline CDR1 is SGDLS and CDR2 is YYNGEE. This CDR3 has 15 amino acids. V gave up 0 bases and J gave up 0 bases; unmatched junction bases: 1. The receptor was isolated from a female donor with papillary thyroid cancer or a benign thyroid nodule (not recorded which). Some clones in this sample may be carry-over from other donors' samples. Sample: blood. The chain is built from TRBV9 and TRBJ2-5; TRBD1 matches 8 bases. The CDR3 DNA sequence: TGTGCCAGCAGCGTAGGGACAGGGCACCAAGAGACCCAGTACTTC. It encodes CASSVGTGHQETQYF.